Listed here are 18 T cell receptor beta chains from one sample, sequenced in a study of PD-1 blockade in classical Hodgkin lymphoma. Repertoires were generated with immunoSEQ multiplex PCR, while TCRdb's copy carries only in-frame clones and drops some. The sample includes tens of thousands of clones, around 80% of them seen just once. Following autologous stem cell transplantation, relapse occurred in every patient, and exposure to brentuximab vedotin varied. Source: peripheral blood mononuclear cells (PBMCs), taken before the second cycle of nivolumab. All receptors come from a human donor with classical Hodgkin lymphoma.

Sample share makes this clone medium-sized. The chain uses TRBV18 and TRBJ1-2, with D perhaps TRBD1 (5 bases). Germline values: CDR1 KGHSH, CDR2 LQKENI. Trimming took off 3 bases at V and 3 bases at J, with 14 bases between the two ends. This CDR3 is 15 amino acids long. The CDR3 region has the DNA TGTGCCAGCTCACCGGGGCAGTCTTCTCACTATGGCTACACCTTC. This translates into CASSPGQSSHYGYTF.

This chain uses TRBV9 with TRBJ2-1; 8 bases fit TRBD2. Germline assignment: CDR1 SGDLS and CDR2 YYNGEE. The V gene end was trimmed by 4 bases and the J gene end by 2 bases; junction bases not matched to a gene: 5. This CDR3 is 15 amino acids long. The CDR3 nucleotides read TGTGCCAGCAGCCCAACTAGCGGAACCTACAATGAGCAGTTCTTC. Translating it yields CASSPTSGTYNEQFF.

V usage is TRBV6-1 and J usage is TRBJ2-2; TRBD2 is a possible D gene (6 bases). There are 12 residues in the CDR3. V lost 5 bases, J lost 5 bases, and 6 bases lay in between. The V gene's germline CDR1 is MNHNS and CDR2 SASEGT. CDR3 in amino acids: CASSLATGELFF. The CDR3 DNA is TGTGCCAGCAGTCTAGCGACCGGGGAGCTGTTTTTT.

The rearrangement links TRBV7-9 to TRBJ1-2, with D possibly being TRBD1 (5 bases). The length of the CDR3 is 14 residues. Germline CDR1 and CDR2: SEHNR and FQNEAQ (reference sequence). V was pared by 5 bases and J by 2 bases, with 12 bases between. The CDR3 region is CASSTTALNYGYTF. The DNA of the CDR3 is TGTGCCAGCAGCACGACAGCATTGAACTATGGCTACACCTTC.

This clone was seen a few times. J is TRBJ2-7 and V is TRBV6-1; 9 bases match TRBD2. The CDR3 covers 14 residues. Germline V gene sequence: CDR1 MNHNS, CDR2 SASEGT. The V and J ends lost 5 bases and 2 bases, in that order; junction bases with no gene match: 4. As DNA, the CDR3 is TGTGCCAGCAGTATAGCGGGAGTAGCCTACGAGCAGTACTTC. It codes for CASSIAGVAYEQYF.

The V call is TRBV6-1, the J call TRBJ2-7; D unclear. The CDR3 spans 13 residues. Germline values: CDR1 MNHNS, CDR2 SASEGT. Trimming removed 4 bases at V and 6 bases at J, with 13 bases between. CDR3 DNA: TGTGCCAGCAGTGTAGGGTTGGTCCGCGAGCAGTACTTC. Its translation: CASSVGLVREQYF.

CDR3 residues: CASSLGGNNSPLHF. Written as DNA, the CDR3 is TGCGCCAGCAGCTTAGGGGGGAATAATTCACCCCTCCACTTT. This rearrangement joins TRBV4-1 to TRBJ1-6, with D possibly being TRBD1 (6 bases). The germline CDR1 and CDR2 sequences are MGHRA and YSYEKL. V dropped 5 bases and J dropped 5 bases, with 10 bases sitting between them. This CDR3 spans 14 amino acids.

CDR3 coding DNA: TGTGCCAGTACCCGCTCAGGAATCTCTGGGGCCAACGTCCTGACTTTC. Its translation is CASTRSGISGANVLTF. V is TRBV19 and J is TRBJ2-6; the D is unclear. Germline CDR1 LNHDA, CDR2 SQIVND (reference sequence). The CDR3 spans 16 residues. Deletions cut 7 bases from V and 0 bases from J, with 13 bases between.

The chain joins TRBV7-9 to TRBJ2-2; D is undetermined. The CDR3 is 10 residues long. V was shortened by 8 bases and J by 4 bases, with 2 bases between the two germline ends. Germline V CDR1 and CDR2: SEHNR, FQNEAQ (reference sequence). The CDR3 loop is CASGTGELFF. Here the CDR3 DNA reads TGTGCCAGCGGCACCGGGGAGCTGTTTTTT.

V is TRBV6-5 and J is TRBJ2-5; TRBD1 might be the D (7 bases). Germline V CDR1 and CDR2: MNHEY, SVGAGI. The CDR3 has 13 amino acids. Trimming removed 2 bases at V and 7 bases at J, with 11 bases between. CDR3 amino acids: CASSYARGATQYF. CDR3 nucleotide sequence: TGTGCCAGCAGTTACGCCAGGGGGGCGACCCAGTACTTC.

This clone was detected only a few times. V usage is TRBV2 and J usage is TRBJ2-7; D gene ambiguous. Trimming took 5 bases from V and 4 from J, leaving 9 bases between them. The V gene's germline CDR1 is SNHLY and CDR2 FYNNEI. The CDR3 contains 12 residues. DNA of the CDR3: TGTGCCAGCAGTAAAACAAGTTACGAGCAGTACTTC. This codes for CASSKTSYEQYF.

The CDR3 bases are TGCAGCGTTGAGGTGGGGGCCGGCTACGAGCAGTACTTC. Its protein is CSVEVGAGYEQYF. The chain is built from TRBV29-1 and TRBJ2-7, with D perhaps matching TRBD1 (6 bases). V was shortened by 3 bases and J by 3 bases, with 12 bases between the two germline ends. CDR3 length equals 13 residues. Germline V gene data show CDR1 as SQVTM and CDR2 as ANQGSEA.

V gene TRBV6-1 combines with J gene TRBJ1-2, with D possibly TRBD1 on 5 matching bases. Trimming pared 5 bases from V and 8 bases from J, leaving 9 bases between. Per germline, CDR1 MNHNS and CDR2 SASEGT. The CDR3 length is 11 residues. The CDR3 DNA is TGTGCCAGCAGTCAGGGTAGCGGCTACACCTTC. Translating it yields CASSQGSGYTF.

The J gene is TRBJ1-1, the V gene TRBV5-4; D gene unclear. This CDR3 comprises 15 residues. Trimming removed 1 base from V and 6 bases from J, with 16 bases in between. CDR1 is SGHNT and CDR2 is YYREEE in the germline V gene (reference sequence). In nucleotides, the CDR3 is TGTGCCAGCAGCTTGAGGCAGATTCTCGACCCTGAAGCTTTCTTT. Translated: CASSLRQILDPEAFF.

The V call is TRBV21-1, the J call TRBJ2-5; TRBD2 is the table's D call, not checked against the DNA. TRBV21-1 is a pseudogene locus. CDR3 length: 14 amino acids. The CDR3 here is CASSKVSGQETQYF. In DNA form, the CDR3 reads TGTGCCAGCAGCAAAGTCAGCGGTCAAGAGACCCAGTACTTC.

The V call is TRBV6-1, the J call TRBJ2-2, with 7 bases fitting TRBD2. CDR3 length: 14 amino acids. Looked up from germline, CDR1 is MNHNS and CDR2 is SASEGT. V shed 7 bases, J shed 4 bases, and the junction held 6 bases outside the gene matches. The CDR3 sequence: CASKTTGGTGELFF. In nucleotides, the CDR3 is TGTGCCAGCAAAACAACGGGAGGCACCGGGGAGCTGTTTTTT.

The V and J genes are TRBV19 and TRBJ2-5; D is unresolved. Germline CDR1 and CDR2: LNHDA and SQIVND (reference sequence). The CDR3 sequence is 13 residues long. V was clipped by 5 bases and J by 1 base, with 8 bases between them. CDR3 region: CASSEVLQETQYF. As DNA, the CDR3 is TGTGCCAGTAGTGAAGTCCTCCAAGAGACCCAGTACTTC.

This rearrangement joins TRBV27 to TRBJ2-1; 8 bases match TRBD2. This CDR3 comprises 17 residues. The germline V gene encodes CDR1 MNHEY and CDR2 SMNVEV (reference sequence). J lost 9 bases, V lost 5 bases, and 18 bases had no gene match. CDR3 nucleotide sequence: TGTGCCAGCAGTCGCTCGTTGGCGGGAGGTTCGTTGGGTGAGCAGTTCTTC. This encodes CASSRSLAGGSLGEQFF.